These T cell receptor beta chains were read from a single sample in a study of T-cell memory formation after mild COVID-19. TCRdb used MiXCR to reprocess the 5' RACE reads, holding one entry per CDR3 protein. The sample shows almost 250,000 distinct CDR3 sequences, 15% of them seen only once. The sample comprised PBMCs or a T cell subset sorted from them (not recorded which). The receptors stem from an adult woman who had mild COVID-19 (a few samples of this study predate the infection). Cell type and time point are not known. The CDR3 runs from the conserved cysteine through the conserved F or W. A D gene is named only where the DNA matches it firmly. Only part of the rows carry a size: once, few, many, or a class if the clone is expanded.

>TRBV7-9|few|TRBD1|TRBJ2-1
CAIRGQGSHNEQFF
TGTGCCATCCGGGGACAGGGCTCCCACAATGAGCAGTTCTTC
>TRBV5-6|.|TRBD1|TRBJ2-3
CASSFGDRDTQYF
TGTGCCAGCAGCTTTGGGGACAGAGATACGCAGTATTTT
>TRBV6-2/TRBV6-3|few|TRBD2|TRBJ2-3
CASSYEIGSGSGTDTQYF
TGTGCCAGCAGTTACGAAATAGGGAGCGGGAGTGGCACAGATACGCAGTATTTT
>TRBV7-6|.|TRBD2|TRBJ2-2
CASSHAGTSTTGELFF
TGTGCCAGCAGTCACGCCGGGACTAGCACAACCGGGGAGCTGTTTTTT
>TRBV5-1|many|TRBD2|TRBJ2-1
CATKPGLAVAYNEQFF
TGCGCCACAAAACCGGGACTAGCGGTAGCCTACAATGAGCAGTTCTTC
>TRBV9|.|TRBD1|TRBJ1-6
CASSVDDRGWSPLHF
TGTGCCAGCAGCGTAGACGACAGGGGTTGGTCACCCCTCCACTTT
>TRBV19|.|.|TRBJ2-7
CASSIIGTLWNEQYF
TGTGCCAGTAGTATAATCGGGACACTTTGGAACGAGCAGTACTTC
>TRBV15|.|TRBD1|TRBJ1-5
CATSGPPDRGTVSNQPQHF
TGTGCCACCAGCGGACCACCAGACAGGGGAACCGTAAGCAATCAGCCCCAGCATTTT
>TRBV3-1|.|.|TRBJ1-5
CASSSFNDQPQHF
TGTGCCAGCAGCTCATTCAATGATCAGCCCCAGCATTTT
>TRBV10-3|few|TRBD2|TRBJ2-1
CAISDPGGATHEQFF
TGTGCCATCAGTGACCCGGGGGGAGCCACCCATGAGCAGTTCTTC
>TRBV5-1|.|.|TRBJ2-6
CASTTGSGANVLTF
TGCGCCAGCACAACAGGGTCTGGGGCCAACGTCCTGACTTTC
>TRBV20-1|.|TRBD2|TRBJ2-3
CSAPGLAGERTQYF
TGCAGCGCCCCGGGGCTAGCGGGGGAGCGTACGCAGTATTTT
>TRBV7-2|few|.|TRBJ1-3
CASSLVPGGFEASGNTIYF
TGTGCCAGCAGCTTAGTCCCCGGGGGGTTTGAGGCCTCTGGAAACACCATATATTTT
>TRBV24-1|few|TRBD2|TRBJ2-5
CATSDFSLAGVETQYF
TGTGCCACCAGTGATTTTAGCCTAGCGGGGGTGGAGACCCAGTACTTC
>TRBV5-1|once|.|TRBJ1-2
CASSLASGRALYGYTF
TGCGCCAGCAGCTTGGCCTCAGGCAGAGCTTTGTATGGCTACACCTTC
>TRBV12-3/TRBV12-4|many|.|TRBJ2-1
CASSLGDGHFF
TGTGCCAGCAGTTTAGGGGACGGTCACTTCTTC
>TRBV2|.|.|TRBJ1-5
CASSRGLSNQPQHF
TGTGCCAGCAGCCGGGGCCTTAGCAATCAGCCCCAGCATTTT
>TRBV27|many|.|TRBJ2-1
CASSLWGTGYNEQFF
TGTGCCAGCAGTTTGTGGGGAACAGGATACAATGAGCAGTTCTTC
>TRBV20-1|.|.|TRBJ2-3
CSARRGLPAEADTQYF
TGCAGTGCTAGACGGGGACTTCCTGCCGAGGCGGATACGCAGTATTTT
>TRBV6-6|few|.|TRBJ1-2
CASSYSAYQGLWYGYTF
TGTGCCAGCAGTTACTCGGCGTACCAGGGTCTCTGGTATGGCTACACCTTC
>TRBV5-1|many|TRBD2|TRBJ2-3
CASSEGLAGRADTQYF
TGCGCCAGCAGCGAGGGACTAGCGGGGAGGGCAGATACGCAGTATTTT
>TRBV15|few|TRBD1|TRBJ2-5
CATSRGGQGGETQYF
TGTGCCACCAGCAGAGGAGGACAGGGAGGCGAGACCCAGTACTTC
>TRBV5-1|many|.|TRBJ2-3
CASSLAIVESDTQYF
TGCGCCAGCAGCTTGGCTATTGTTGAGTCAGATACGCAGTATTTT
>TRBV2|many|.|TRBJ2-3
CASSNRKRTDTQYF
TGTGCCAGCAGCAACAGGAAACGCACAGATACGCAGTATTTT